What follows is one TCR beta chain and its context. Via MiXCR, TCRdb re-called the RACE reads, giving one row per CDR3 protein. The sample holds 85,000 or so distinct CDR3 sequences, roughly 12% seen once. The sample is drawn from a study of human T cells and chemical hapten exposure. Per the germline V gene, CDR1 is SQVTM and CDR2 is ANQGSEA. The V end lost 3 bases, the J end lost 1 base, and 10 bases lay between the germline ends. The CDR3 is 14 amino acids. Time point indicated: patch test 2, 6 weeks after DPC sensitization. This sample's treatment: therapeutic diphenylcyclopropenone sensitization with weekly scalp DPC.

V is TRBV29-1 and J is TRBJ1-3; no clear D gene. Sequencing was performed on whole blood, taken in connection with sensitization to the hapten diphenylcyclopropenone (DPC). The sequence was obtained from a man aged 18 to 29 with alopecia areata. Some clones in this sample may be carry-over from other donors' samples. CDR3 in amino acids: CSVEARLSGNTIYF. CDR3 sequence (DNA): TGCAGCGTTGAGGCCCGACTGTCTGGAAACACCATATATTTT.